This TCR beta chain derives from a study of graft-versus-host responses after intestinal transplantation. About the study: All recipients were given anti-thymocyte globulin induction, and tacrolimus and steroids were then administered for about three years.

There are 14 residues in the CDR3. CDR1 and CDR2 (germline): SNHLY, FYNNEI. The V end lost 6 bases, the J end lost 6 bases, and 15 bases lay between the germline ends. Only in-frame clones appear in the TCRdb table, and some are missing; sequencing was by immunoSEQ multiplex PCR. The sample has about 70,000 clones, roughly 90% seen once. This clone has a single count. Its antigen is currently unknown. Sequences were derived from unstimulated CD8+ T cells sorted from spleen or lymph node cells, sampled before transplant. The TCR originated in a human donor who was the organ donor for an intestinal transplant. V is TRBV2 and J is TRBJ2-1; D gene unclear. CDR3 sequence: CASSAGSSINEQFF. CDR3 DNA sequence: TGTGCCAGCAGCGCCGGGTCCTCGATCAATGAGCAGTTCTTC.